This T cell receptor (beta chain) originates from a study of T-cell memory formation after mild COVID-19. General observations from the study: The appearance of some responding clones in pre-infection memory suggested that cross-reactive memory joined. The second-wave clones peaking on day 37 were not confirmed as SARS-CoV-2-specific. Clones contracting over day 15 to 85 were CD4/CD8 balanced, with later expanders leaning CD4+.

The CDR3 is 13 amino acids. Germline-derived CDR1 and CDR2 are MNHEY and SVGAGI. V was pared by 0 bases and J by 6 bases, with 6 bases between. Concerning this clonotype: Its antigen remains unidentified.

5'RACE, which relied on constant-segment primers, yielded TCR alpha and TCR beta cDNA libraries carrying sample barcodes and UMIs. TCRdb passed the 5' RACE reads through MiXCR, listing each CDR3 protein once. In the table there are nearly 110,000 distinct CDR3 sequences, about an eighth of which are singletons. The sample comprised PBMCs or a T cell subset sorted from them (not recorded which). The TCR originated in a young man who had mild COVID-19 (a few samples of this study predate the infection). Cell type and time point are not known. This chain links TRBV6-5 with TRBJ1-5, with D uncertain. The CDR3 is CASSYSNAQPQHF. The CDR3 coding sequence is TGTGCCAGCAGTTACTCGAATGCTCAGCCCCAGCATTTT.